A selection of T cell receptor beta chains follows, all from one sample in a study of human T cells and chemical hapten exposure. TCRdb used MiXCR to reprocess the RACE reads, holding one entry per CDR3 protein. The sample has about 39,000 distinct CDR3 sequences; 9.5% to 15% are singletons. The sample in question was whole blood, obtained in connection with sensitization to the hapten diphenylcyclopropenone (DPC). These receptors came from a woman aged 25 to 39 with alopecia areata. Some clones in this sample may be carry-over from other donors' samples. Each CDR3 is given with its conserved first and last residue. The D gene is left open where the match is weak. Size tells how often a clone was seen (once, few, many) or the class of an expanded clone, and some rows leave it out.

D gene: TRBD2; clone size: .; J gene: TRBJ2-1; V gene: TRBV25-1; CDR3 DNA: TGTGCCAGCAGTCATGGGACTAAAGTGCAGTTCTTC; CDR3 protein: CASSHGTKVQFF
D gene: TRBD2; clone size: many; J gene: TRBJ2-3; V gene: TRBV28; CDR3 DNA: TGTGCCAGCAGTTTGGGTACTAGCGGGAGAGATACGCAGTATTTT; CDR3 protein: CASSLGTSGRDTQYF
D gene: .; clone size: many; J gene: TRBJ2-7; V gene: TRBV6-6; CDR3 DNA: TGTGCCAGCAGTTACGGACTACCCGGGACAGACGAGCAGTACTTC; CDR3 protein: CASSYGLPGTDEQYF
D gene: TRBD1; clone size: few; J gene: TRBJ1-1; V gene: TRBV28; CDR3 DNA: TGTGCCAGCATCATGGACAGGGGGTCGAACACTGAAGCTTTCTTT; CDR3 protein: CASIMDRGSNTEAFF
D gene: TRBD2; clone size: many; J gene: TRBJ2-1; V gene: TRBV20-1; CDR3 DNA: TGCAGTGCTACCCCCAATGGACTAGCGGGGGGGATCTCCTACAATGAGCAGTTCTTC; CDR3 protein: CSATPNGLAGGISYNEQFF
D gene: .; clone size: many; J gene: TRBJ2-1; V gene: TRBV6-5; CDR3 DNA: TGTGCCAGCAGTTACGCGTCCAGCGGTTCCTACAATGAGCAGTTCTTC; CDR3 protein: CASSYASSGSYNEQFF
D gene: .; clone size: .; J gene: TRBJ1-6; V gene: TRBV6-5; CDR3 DNA: TGTGCCAGCAGTTACTCGGGGCCCAACTCCTATAATTCACCCCTCCACTTT; CDR3 protein: CASSYSGPNSYNSPLHF
D gene: .; clone size: many; J gene: TRBJ1-6; V gene: TRBV11-2; CDR3 DNA: TGTGCCAGCAGCTTAGATCTTACGATCGGGTCACCCCTCCACTTT; CDR3 protein: CASSLDLTIGSPLHF
D gene: TRBD1; clone size: .; J gene: TRBJ1-5; V gene: TRBV4-2; CDR3 DNA: TGTGCCAGCAGCCAAGAATACCAATTTAGACAGGGAAATCAGCCCCAGCATTTT; CDR3 protein: CASSQEYQFRQGNQPQHF
D gene: .; clone size: medium-sized; J gene: TRBJ2-3; V gene: TRBV20-1; CDR3 DNA: TGCAGTGCCCCCCGGCAGACCACAGATACGCAGTATTTT; CDR3 protein: CSAPRQTTDTQYF
D gene: .; clone size: few; J gene: TRBJ2-4; V gene: TRBV7-6; CDR3 DNA: TGTGCCAGCAGCCGCGGCCCCTTAAACTCGGTAGCCAAAAACATTCAGTACTTC; CDR3 protein: CASSRGPLNSVAKNIQYF
D gene: TRBD2; clone size: many; J gene: TRBJ2-2; V gene: TRBV6-2/TRBV6-3; CDR3 DNA: TGTGCCAGCAGTTTCCCGACCGGGACTAGCGGGAGATACACCGGGGAGCTGTTTTTT; CDR3 protein: CASSFPTGTSGRYTGELFF
D gene: .; clone size: few; J gene: TRBJ1-3; V gene: TRBV2; CDR3 DNA: TGTGCCCGCGACGCGGAGCCTCTCGAAGGAGGAAACACCATATATTTT; CDR3 protein: CARDAEPLEGGNTIYF
D gene: .; clone size: many; J gene: TRBJ1-1; V gene: TRBV7-8; CDR3 DNA: TGTGCCAGCAGCTTGAATACAGGGCTAAACACTGAAGCTTTCTTT; CDR3 protein: CASSLNTGLNTEAFF
D gene: TRBD2; clone size: many; J gene: TRBJ2-7; V gene: TRBV6-2/TRBV6-3; CDR3 DNA: TGTGCCAGCAGAGAGTTCGGGAGTGCTAGCGGAACCTACGAGCAGTACTTC; CDR3 protein: CASREFGSASGTYEQYF
D gene: TRBD2; clone size: few; J gene: TRBJ2-6; V gene: TRBV7-3; CDR3 DNA: TGTGCCAGCAGCTTAACGGGAGGGGCTGGGGCCAACGTCCTGACTTTC; CDR3 protein: CASSLTGGAGANVLTF
D gene: .; clone size: .; J gene: TRBJ1-6; V gene: TRBV7-2; CDR3 DNA: TGTGCCAGCAGCTTAAAGGGGTACATGGGTTCACCCCTCCACTTT; CDR3 protein: CASSLKGYMGSPLHF
D gene: .; clone size: many; J gene: TRBJ1-1; V gene: TRBV7-9; CDR3 DNA: TGTGCCAGCAGCATCAACGGGCCACAGGGTTTGAACACTGAAGCTTTCTTT; CDR3 protein: CASSINGPQGLNTEAFF
D gene: .; clone size: many; J gene: TRBJ2-3; V gene: TRBV7-3; CDR3 DNA: TGTGCCAGCAGCTTGCGGCACGATACGCAGTATTTT; CDR3 protein: CASSLRHDTQYF